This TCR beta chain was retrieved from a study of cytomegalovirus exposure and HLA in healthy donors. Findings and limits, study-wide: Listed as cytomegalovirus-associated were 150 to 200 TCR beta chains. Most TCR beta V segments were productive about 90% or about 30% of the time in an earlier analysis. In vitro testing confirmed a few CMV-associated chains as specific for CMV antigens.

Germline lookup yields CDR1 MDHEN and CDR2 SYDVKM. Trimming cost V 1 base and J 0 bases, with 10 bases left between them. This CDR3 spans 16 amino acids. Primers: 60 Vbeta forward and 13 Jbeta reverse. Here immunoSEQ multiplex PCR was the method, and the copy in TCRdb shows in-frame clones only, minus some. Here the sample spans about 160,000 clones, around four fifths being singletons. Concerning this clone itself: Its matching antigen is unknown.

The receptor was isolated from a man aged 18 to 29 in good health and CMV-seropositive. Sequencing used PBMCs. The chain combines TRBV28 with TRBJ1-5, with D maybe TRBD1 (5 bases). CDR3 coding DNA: TGTGCCAGCAGTTTATTGCGCAGGGCTAGCAATCAGCCCCAGCATTTT. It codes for CASSLLRRASNQPQHF.